This entry lists 22 T cell receptor beta chains sequenced from one sample in a study of blood T cell repertoires in COVID-19. The assay was immunoSEQ multiplex PCR, and TCRdb's table has in-frame clones only and misses some. This table holds 120,000 to 150,000 clones, 80% found once. The specimen was peripheral blood. These receptor sequences come from a woman aged 50 to 60 with acute or convalescent COVID-19.

V usage is TRBV6-2 or TRBV6-3 and J usage is TRBJ1-1; possibly TRBD1 for D (5 bases). V shed 6 bases and J shed 6 bases, with 14 bases lying between them. The CDR3 spans 13 residues. Germline V gene data show CDR1 as MNHEY and CDR2 as SVGEGT. This chain's CDR3 is CASSPRGGAEAFF. The CDR3 nucleotides read TGTGCCAGCAGCCCCCGGGGAGGGGCTGAAGCTTTCTTT.

V usage is TRBV6-6 and J usage is TRBJ2-5; 12 bases are a match to TRBD2. Germline V gene lookup returns CDR1 MNHNY and CDR2 SVGAGI (reference sequence). V was pared by 5 bases and J by 2 bases, with 6 bases of the junction left unmatched. The CDR3 spans 16 residues. The DNA for the CDR3 is TGTGCCAGCAGTCGTGCTAGCGGGGGGGCTCAAGAGACCCAGTACTTC. This codes for CASSRASGGAQETQYF.

Concerning this clone: The sample holds other DNA sequences that translate to the same CDR3. This sequence joins TRBV5-1 and TRBJ2-1; 13 positions match TRBD2. Trimming cost V 2 bases and J 4 bases; bases outside gene matches: 0. Looked up from germline, CDR1 is SGHRS and CDR2 is YFSETQ. This CDR3 contains 15 residues. CDR3 in amino acids: CASSLLAGGYNEQFF. The DNA for the CDR3 is TGCGCCAGCAGCTTACTAGCGGGGGGGTACAATGAGCAGTTCTTC.

The V call is TRBV3-1 (or the pseudogene TRBV3-2), the J call TRBJ1-4; TRBD1 matches at 7 bases. Per germline, CDR1 LGHDT and CDR2 YNNKEL (reference sequence). V trimming: 2 bases; J trimming: 4 bases; junction bases outside the gene matches: 1. The CDR3 sequence is 14 residues long. The CDR3 region is CASSQYRGNEKLFF. Here the CDR3 DNA reads TGTGCCAGCAGCCAATACAGGGGTAATGAAAAACTGTTTTTT.

The rearrangement links TRBV6-5 to TRBJ2-5, with 9 bases fitting TRBD1. The CDR3 extends over 13 amino acids. The V segment lost 11 bases and the J segment 5 bases; nucleotides outside the gene matches: 9. CDR1 and CDR2 from the germline V gene are MNHEY and SVGAGI. DNA of the CDR3: TGTGCCCGCGCCGGGACAGGGATGGAGACCCAGTACTTC. Its translation: CARAGTGMETQYF.

This clone occurred once. The chain recombines TRBV29-1 with TRBJ2-7, with TRBD1 matching over 7 bases. From germline, CDR1 is SQVTM and CDR2 ANQGSEA. This CDR3 is built from 13 residues. V lost 5 bases to trimming and J lost 2 bases; unmatched junction nucleotides: 6. The CDR3 bases are TGCAGCGTTAGTTACGGACAGGCCTACGAGCAGTACTTC. Its protein product is CSVSYGQAYEQYF.

The genes are TRBV6-5 and TRBJ1-2, with 7 bases matching TRBD1. Germline-derived CDR1 and CDR2 are MNHEY and SVGAGI. Germline trimming cut 7 bases from V and 4 bases from J; bases unmatched to any gene: 9. This CDR3 is built from 14 residues. The CDR3 DNA follows: TGTGCCAGCACCCACAGGGGCCAGGCCTATGGCTACACCTTC. Translation: CASTHRGQAYGYTF.

This chain connects TRBV7-9 to TRBJ2-7, with 8 bases fitting TRBD1. V trimming: 5 bases; J trimming: 3 bases; junction bases outside the gene matches: 9. Germline assignment: CDR1 SEHNR and CDR2 FQNEAQ (reference sequence). The CDR3 covers 15 residues. The CDR3 DNA sequence: TGTGCCAGCAGCGGGGAGCCGGGACAGGTCTACGAGCAGTACTTC. Protein product: CASSGEPGQVYEQYF. Based on the CDR3 plus reference TRBV7-9 and TRBJ2-7, the full variable domain is DTGVSQNPRHKITKRGQNVTFRCDPISEHNRLYWYRQTLGQGPEFLTYFQNEAQLEKSRLLSDRFSAERPKGSFSTLEIQRTEQGDSAMYLCASSGEPGQVYEQYFGPGTRLTVT.

The chain couples TRBV28 to TRBJ1-1; possible D gene TRBD1, 5 bases. Germline V gene lookup returns CDR1 MDHEN and CDR2 SYDVKM. Deletions cut 5 bases from V and 1 base from J, with 17 bases between. CDR3 length: 16 residues. CDR3 loop: CASSPTLGQPNTEAFF. The DNA of the CDR3 is TGTGCCAGCAGTCCAACCCTGGGGCAGCCGAACACTGAAGCTTTCTTT.

The rearrangement uses TRBV3-1 (or the pseudogene TRBV3-2) and TRBJ1-2; D gene unclear. CDR3 length: 14 amino acids. Trimming shortened V by 2 bases and J by 2 bases, and 9 bases separated the two germline ends. CDR1 and CDR2 (germline): LGHDT, YNNKEL (reference sequence). This chain's CDR3 is CASSQMAGNYGYTF. CDR3 nucleotide sequence: TGTGCCAGCAGCCAAATGGCGGGGAACTATGGCTACACCTTC.

The V gene is TRBV3-1 (or the pseudogene TRBV3-2), the J gene TRBJ2-5, with TRBD2 matching over 7 bases. V lost 4 bases, J lost 8 bases, and 4 bases stayed unmatched. The CDR3 has 12 residues. Germline CDR1 reads LGHDT; CDR2 reads YNNKEL (reference sequence). CDR3: CASSPSGGTQYF. Here the CDR3 DNA reads TGTGCCAGCAGCCCCTCGGGAGGCACCCAGTACTTC.

J is TRBJ1-2 and V is TRBV12-3 or TRBV12-4; possible D gene TRBD1, 5 bases. The CDR3 contains 13 residues. V was trimmed by 5 bases and J by 1 base, leaving 8 bases between them. CDR3 DNA sequence: TGTGCCAGCAGTCGACAGATTAACTATGGCTACACCTTC. Encoded protein: CASSRQINYGYTF.

The chain has TRBV27 and TRBJ1-1; TRBD1 might be the D (5 bases). There are 14 residues in the CDR3. V lost 3 bases and J lost 3, with 11 bases in between. Germline-derived CDR1 and CDR2 are MNHEY and SMNVEV (reference sequence). In DNA, the CDR3 is TGTGCCAGCAGTTTTTCAGGGTCGGACACTGAAGCTTTCTTT. It yields the protein CASSFSGSDTEAFF.

V and J are TRBV19 and TRBJ1-4; D is unclear. Deletions cut 11 bases from V and 7 bases from J, with 26 bases between. The CDR3 runs 16 residues. CDR1 is LNHDA, CDR2 SQIVND, per germline (reference sequence). CDR3 nucleotides: TGTGCCTTCTTCCGGGGAGGCGGTCATAGAGGTGAAAAACTGTTTTTT. This gives the protein CAFFRGGGHRGEKLFF.

This clone turned up a few times. The chain combines TRBV28 with TRBJ1-4, with D maybe TRBD1 (6 bases). In germline, CDR1 is MDHEN, CDR2 SYDVKM. The germline V and J ends were trimmed by 8 bases and 4 bases, with 17 bases remaining between them. This CDR3 comprises 15 residues. CDR3 bases: TGTGCCAGCCTTAGCGAGGGACATCGTAATGAAAAACTGTTTTTT. Translation: CASLSEGHRNEKLFF.

The table lists this clone with a few counts. The genes are TRBV11-1 and TRBJ2-7; 7 bases map to TRBD2. The V and J ends lost 5 bases and 4 bases, in that order; junction bases with no gene match: 8. Germline CDR1 reads SGHAT; CDR2 reads FQDESV (reference sequence). The CDR3 covers 14 residues. Here the CDR3 DNA reads TGTGCCAGCAGCAGGGACTACCTGGCTTACGAGCAGTACTTC. Amino acids: CASSRDYLAYEQYF.

The chain employs TRBV10-3 and TRBJ1-1, with D uncertain. CDR3 length: 13 amino acids. Trimming cost V 8 bases and J 2 bases, with 12 bases left between them. Germline V CDR1 and CDR2: ENHRY, SYGVKD. CDR3 DNA sequence: TGTGCCATCCAGCCGGGGAGAAACACTGAAGCTTTCTTT. Protein: CAIQPGRNTEAFF.

The rearrangement uses TRBV30 and TRBJ2-3; D remains unclear. The CDR3 consists of 14 residues. The germline V gene encodes CDR1 GTSNPN and CDR2 SVGIG (reference sequence). V was trimmed by 0 bases and J by 4 bases, leaving 11 bases between them. This chain's CDR3 is CAWSVLSKPDTQYF. DNA of the CDR3: TGTGCCTGGAGTGTACTTTCCAAACCAGATACGCAGTATTTT. The complete variable domain, with remaining parts taken from reference TRBV30 and TRBJ2-3, reads SQTIHQWPATLVQPVGSPLSLECTVEGTSNPNLYWYRQAAGRGLQLLFYSVGIGQISSEVPQNLSASRPQDRQFILSSKKLLLSDSGFYLCAWSVLSKPDTQYFGPGTRLTVL.

The rearrangement uses TRBV19 and TRBJ1-4, with no clear D. CDR1 and CDR2 from the germline V gene are LNHDA and SQIVND (reference sequence). The CDR3 has 14 amino acids. V was clipped by 3 bases and J by 2 bases, with 7 bases between them. The CDR3 bases are TGTGCCAGTAGTATCGGGGTTACTAATGAAAAACTGTTTTTT. Translated, it gives CASSIGVTNEKLFF.

V and J are TRBV15 and TRBJ1-5; 10 bases map to TRBD1. The germline V gene encodes CDR1 LNHNV and CDR2 YYDKDF (reference sequence). V shed 3 bases, J shed 7 bases, and the junction held 9 bases outside the gene matches. CDR3 length: 16 amino acids. In nucleotides, the CDR3 is TGTGCCACCAGCAGGGGGCCGGGACAGGGGATCCAGCCCCAGCATTTT. Its translation: CATSRGPGQGIQPQHF.

This rearrangement joins TRBV5-1 to TRBJ2-7; weak D call: TRBD2 (5 bases). The V end was cut by 2 bases, the J end by 0 bases, with 15 bases between. Germline assignment: CDR1 SGHRS and CDR2 YFSETQ. The CDR3 covers 16 residues. The CDR3 DNA sequence: TGCGCCAGCAGCTTCGCTGCAGACTACCGCTCCTACGAGCAGTACTTC. It codes for CASSFAADYRSYEQYF.

The chain combines TRBV28 with TRBJ2-1; TRBD1 is a possible D gene (5 bases). Germline-derived CDR1 and CDR2 are MDHEN and SYDVKM. V lost 1 base and J 2 bases, leaving 12 bases between the germline ends. This CDR3 is built from 16 residues. Written as DNA, the CDR3 is TGTGCCAGCAGTTTATCCAGGGCTCCGGCCTACAATGAGCAGTTCTTC. This codes for CASSLSRAPAYNEQFF.